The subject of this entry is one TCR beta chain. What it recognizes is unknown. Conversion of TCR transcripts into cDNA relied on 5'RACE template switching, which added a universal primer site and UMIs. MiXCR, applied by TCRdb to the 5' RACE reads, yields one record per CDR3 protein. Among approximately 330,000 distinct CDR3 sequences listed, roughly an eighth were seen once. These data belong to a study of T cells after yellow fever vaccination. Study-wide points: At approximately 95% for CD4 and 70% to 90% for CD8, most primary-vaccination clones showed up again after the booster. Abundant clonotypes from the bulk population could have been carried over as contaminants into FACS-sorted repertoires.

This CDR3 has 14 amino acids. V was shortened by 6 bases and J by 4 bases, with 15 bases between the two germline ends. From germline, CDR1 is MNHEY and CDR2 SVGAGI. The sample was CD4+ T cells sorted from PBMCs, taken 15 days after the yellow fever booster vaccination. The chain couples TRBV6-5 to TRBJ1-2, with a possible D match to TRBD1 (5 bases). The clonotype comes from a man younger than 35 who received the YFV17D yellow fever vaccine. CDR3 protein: CASSPGGKGYGYTF. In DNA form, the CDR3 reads TGTGCCAGCAGCCCTGGGGGTAAAGGCTATGGCTACACCTTC.